A selection of T cell receptor beta chains follows, all from one sample in a study of shared clonotypes between healthy human individuals. Sequencing was performed with immunoSEQ multiplex PCR; in TCRdb, only in-frame clones are kept and a portion is missing. In the table there are about 600,000 clones, 98% of which are singletons. Sequenced sample: naive CD8+ T cells sorted from blood. The receptors stem from a man aged 25-40 years in good health. CDR3s include the opening cysteine and the closing phenylalanine or tryptophan. D genes are given only for firm matches. A clone size is listed for some rows: how often the clone was seen (once, few, many), or a class if it is expanded.

V: TRBV18
D: -
size: -
J: TRBJ2-7
DNA: TGTGCCAGCTCACCACCCTTTTTTCCCTACGAGCAGTACTTC
CDR3: CASSPPFFPYEQYF

V: TRBV5-6
D: TRBD2
size: -
J: TRBJ2-3
DNA: TGTGCCAGCAGCTTGGATCCCGGCGGGAGGACCACAGATACGCAGTATTTT
CDR3: CASSLDPGGRTTDTQYF

V: TRBV5-1
D: -
size: -
J: TRBJ2-5
DNA: TGCGCCAGCAGCTCGACCTCTGGGAAGGACCAAGAGACCCAGTACTTC
CDR3: CASSSTSGKDQETQYF

V: TRBV7-9
D: -
size: -
J: TRBJ2-1
DNA: TGTGCCAGCAGATTTGCCCACAATGAGCAGTTCTTC
CDR3: CASRFAHNEQFF

V: TRBV4-1
D: -
size: -
J: TRBJ2-7
DNA: TGCGCCAGCAGCCAAGGGTGGACTCAGACTTACGAGCAGTACTTC
CDR3: CASSQGWTQTYEQYF

V: TRBV14
D: -
size: -
J: TRBJ2-7
DNA: TGTGCCAGCAGCCAAGACCACTTAAGCTCCTACGAGCAGTACTTC
CDR3: CASSQDHLSSYEQYF

V: TRBV15
D: TRBD1
size: -
J: TRBJ2-5
DNA: TGTGCCACCAGCAGCTGGACAGGAGAGACCCAGTACTTC
CDR3: CATSSWTGETQYF

V: TRBV28
D: -
size: -
J: TRBJ1-1
DNA: TGTGCCAGCAGTACTCTTATCCTGGGGAGATCGAGGGGGAACACTGAAGCTTTCTTT
CDR3: CASSTLILGRSRGNTEAFF

V: TRBV7-9
D: TRBD1
size: -
J: TRBJ1-4
DNA: TGTGCCAGCAGCTCTCACAGGGGAGCAGAAGAAAAACTGTTTTTT
CDR3: CASSSHRGAEEKLFF

V: TRBV11-2
D: -
size: -
J: TRBJ2-6
DNA: TGTGCCAGCAGCTTACTCGAGAGGGCCAACGTCCTGACTTTC
CDR3: CASSLLERANVLTF

V: TRBV9
D: TRBD2
size: -
J: TRBJ2-7
DNA: TGTGCCAGCAGCGTGGCGGGACTAGCCCACTACGAGCAGTACTTC
CDR3: CASSVAGLAHYEQYF

V: TRBV7-6
D: -
size: -
J: TRBJ2-7
DNA: TGTGCCAGCAGCTTAGGCTACAGGAGCTACGAGCAGTACTTC
CDR3: CASSLGYRSYEQYF

V: TRBV27
D: TRBD1
size: once
J: TRBJ1-2
DNA: TGTGCCAGCAGTAAGGACAGGGGGCGTGGGCCTAACTATGGCTACACCTTC
CDR3: CASSKDRGRGPNYGYTF

V: TRBV27
D: TRBD1
size: -
J: TRBJ2-5
DNA: TGTGCCAGCAGTCCTCTCGGACAGGTTAAAGAGACCCAGTACTTC
CDR3: CASSPLGQVKETQYF

V: TRBV7-6
D: -
size: -
J: TRBJ2-6
DNA: TGTGCCAGCAGCTTAGGTAGTCCGGCGTTTGGGGCCAACGTCCTGACTTTC
CDR3: CASSLGSPAFGANVLTF

V: TRBV7-7
D: TRBD1
size: -
J: TRBJ2-1
DNA: TGTGCCAGCAGCCCATGGGACAGATACAATGAGCAGTTCTTC
CDR3: CASSPWDRYNEQFF

V: TRBV7-9
D: -
size: -
J: TRBJ2-7
DNA: TGTGCCAGCAGCACGACAGGAGGACTCCCCTACGAGCAGTACTTC
CDR3: CASSTTGGLPYEQYF

V: TRBV29-1
D: -
size: -
J: TRBJ1-3
DNA: TGCAGCGTTGAAAGGGCAGGGGTGAACTCTGGAAACACCATATATTTT
CDR3: CSVERAGVNSGNTIYF

V: TRBV7-9
D: TRBD2
size: -
J: TRBJ2-3
DNA: TGTGCCAGCAGCCCACGCGCGGGAGGGTGGCCAGATACGCAGTATTTT
CDR3: CASSPRAGGWPDTQYF

V: TRBV5-1
D: TRBD2
size: once
J: TRBJ2-1
DNA: TGCGCCAGCAGCTTGGGACTCCGACTAGCGGCTTACAATGAGCAGTTCTTC
CDR3: CASSLGLRLAAYNEQFF

V: TRBV7-9
D: TRBD1
size: -
J: TRBJ1-3
DNA: TGTGCCAGCAGCCCCAGGACAGGAGCCTCTGGAAACACCATATATTTT
CDR3: CASSPRTGASGNTIYF

V: TRBV5-6
D: -
size: -
J: TRBJ2-3
DNA: TGTGCCAGCAGCTTGAGTTACGAAGGGGGGACATTGCCAGATACGCAGTATTTT
CDR3: CASSLSYEGGTLPDTQYF

V: TRBV10-1
D: -
size: -
J: TRBJ2-7
DNA: TGCGCCAGCAGTGTAGGTAGCGGTTCCTACGAGCAGTACTTC
CDR3: CASSVGSGSYEQYF

V: TRBV7-9
D: TRBD1
size: once
J: TRBJ1-1
DNA: TGTGCCAGCAGCTCGGGACAGGGGCACGCTGAAGCTTTCTTT
CDR3: CASSSGQGHAEAFF

V: TRBV11-2
D: -
size: -
J: TRBJ1-1
DNA: TGTGCCAGCAGCCGGACCGTGAACACTGAAGCTTTCTTT
CDR3: CASSRTVNTEAFF

V: TRBV9
D: TRBD2
size: -
J: TRBJ2-1
DNA: TGTGCCAGCAGCGACAGTAGTAGTTCCCTCGGGACTAGCGGGAGTCCTTACAATGAGCAGTTCTTC
CDR3: CASSDSSSSLGTSGSPYNEQFF

V: TRBV10-3
D: TRBD1
size: -
J: TRBJ2-7
DNA: TGTGCCACCGGAGGGAGGACAGGGACCTACGAGCAGTACTTC
CDR3: CATGGRTGTYEQYF

V: TRBV28
D: -
size: -
J: TRBJ2-1
DNA: TGTGCCAGCAGTTTTGTGGATGAGCAGTTCTTC
CDR3: CASSFVDEQFF

V: TRBV27
D: TRBD1
size: -
J: TRBJ2-7
DNA: TGTGCCAGCAGTTTGACAGGGGGCGCCTACGAGCAGTACTTC
CDR3: CASSLTGGAYEQYF

V: TRBV6-6
D: -
size: -
J: TRBJ2-7
DNA: TGTGCCAGCAGTTCGACAGATTACGAGCAGTACTTC
CDR3: CASSSTDYEQYF

V: TRBV7-2
D: -
size: once
J: TRBJ2-1
DNA: TGTGCCAGCAGCTTAGCTCTGGTGCTGGGGAATGAGCAGTTCTTC
CDR3: CASSLALVLGNEQFF

V: TRBV5-5
D: -
size: -
J: TRBJ2-3
DNA: TGTGCCAGCAGCTTGATAGACAGGACCACAGATACGCAGTATTTT
CDR3: CASSLIDRTTDTQYF

V: TRBV7-9
D: -
size: -
J: TRBJ2-7
DNA: TGTGCCAGCAGCGCAAGGGGCGGAGGCTACGAGCAGTACTTC
CDR3: CASSARGGGYEQYF

V: TRBV27
D: TRBD1
size: -
J: TRBJ1-3
DNA: TGTGCCAGCAGTTCCGGGACAGGGGGAATTGGAAACACCATATATTTT
CDR3: CASSSGTGGIGNTIYF

V: TRBV5-1
D: -
size: -
J: TRBJ2-4
DNA: TGCGCCAGCAGCCCCGGACCCTTGGACATTCAGTACTTC
CDR3: CASSPGPLDIQYF

V: TRBV13
D: -
size: once
J: TRBJ2-7
DNA: TGTGCCAGCAGCTTAGCGGGGGACTACGAGCAGTACTTC
CDR3: CASSLAGDYEQYF

V: TRBV12-2
D: -
size: -
J: TRBJ2-2
DNA: TGTGCAAGTCGCTTAGGTACGTCGGACACCGGGGAGCTGTTTTTT
CDR3: CASRLGTSDTGELFF

V: TRBV9
D: -
size: once
J: TRBJ1-6
DNA: TGTGCCAGCAGCCCCTCCCAGTCCTATAATTCACCCCTCCACTTT
CDR3: CASSPSQSYNSPLHF

V: TRBV4-1
D: TRBD1
size: -
J: TRBJ1-1
DNA: TGCGCCAGCAGCCACCCGGACAGGGGAGGGAACACTGAAGCTTTCTTT
CDR3: CASSHPDRGGNTEAFF

V: TRBV27
D: -
size: -
J: TRBJ1-1
DNA: TGTGCCAGCAGCCCCGGATGGTTGGCTGAAGCTTTCTTT
CDR3: CASSPGWLAEAFF

V: TRBV7-6
D: TRBD2
size: -
J: TRBJ2-7
DNA: TGTGCCAGCAGCTCGGGGGGGGAGCAGTACTTC
CDR3: CASSSGGEQYF

V: TRBV15
D: -
size: once
J: TRBJ2-3
DNA: TGTGCCACCAGCAGAGTACCCGCAGATACGCAGTATTTT
CDR3: CATSRVPADTQYF

V: TRBV27
D: -
size: -
J: TRBJ2-5
DNA: TGTGCCAGCACCACGACCCGAGGAGAGACCCAGTACTTC
CDR3: CASTTTRGETQYF